Presented here are 23 T cell receptor beta chains from one specimen sequenced in a study of shared clonotypes between healthy human individuals. Some clones are missing from TCRdb's copy, which holds only in-frame ones; the method was immunoSEQ multiplex PCR. The table has roughly 480,000 clones, around three quarters seen once; the top ten hold roughly 12%. The sample comprised PBMCs. The receptors derive from a woman aged 40 to 50 in good health. Some clones in this sample may be carry-over from other donors' samples.

Remarks on this clone: A read error may produce the germline difference seen at one junction end. The genes are TRBV5-4 and TRBJ2-1, with TRBD1 identical over 11 bases. From germline, CDR1 is SGHNT and CDR2 YYREEE (reference sequence). The CDR3 has 15 amino acids. The CDR3: CANSPDRGLYNEQFF. As DNA, the CDR3 is TGTGCCAACAGCCCGGACAGGGGGCTATACAATGAGCAGTTCTTC. The full variable domain, completed using reference TRBV5-4 and TRBJ2-1, is ETGVTQSPTHLIKTRGQQVTLRCSSQSGHNTVSWYQQALGQGPQFIFQYYREEENGRGNFPPRFSGLQFPNYSSELNVNALELDDSALYLCANSPDRGLYNEQFFGPGTRLTVL.

This clone was found a few times. This CDR3 is also generated by other DNA sequences in the sample. The chain recombines TRBV15 with TRBJ1-1; D gene unclear. The CDR3 has 13 residues. V lost 0 bases and J 2 bases, leaving 4 bases between the germline ends. The germline gives CDR1 LNHNV, CDR2 YYDKDF (reference sequence). The CDR3 nucleotides are TGTGCCACCAGCAGAGATCCTAACACTGAAGCTTTCTTT. Translation: CATSRDPNTEAFF.

The chain couples TRBV10-3 to TRBJ1-5, with 9 positions matching TRBD1. Germline V gene lookup returns CDR1 ENHRY and CDR2 SYGVKD. J was trimmed by 7 bases and V by 6 bases; bases with no gene match: 7. The CDR3 has 14 amino acids. The CDR3: CAISDTGGRQPQHF. The CDR3 DNA reads TGTGCCATCAGCGATACAGGGGGCCGGCAGCCCCAGCATTTT.

The chain employs TRBV10-3 and TRBJ2-7; a weak D match, TRBD2 (6 bases). The CDR3 loop spans 12 amino acids. Trimming cost V 0 bases and J 8 bases, with 8 bases left between them. The germline V gene has CDR1 ENHRY and CDR2 SYGVKD. The CDR3 DNA is TGTGCCATCAGTGAGTCGGAGGGTAAGCAGTACTTC. Translating it yields CAISESEGKQYF.

This chain connects TRBV29-1 to TRBJ2-7, with unresolved D. The germline V gene encodes CDR1 SQVTM and CDR2 ANQGSEA. The V end was cut by 4 bases, the J end by 2 bases, with 15 bases between. CDR3 size: 14 residues. The CDR3 reads CSVGLSLQAYEQYF. Written as DNA, the CDR3 is TGCAGCGTTGGTTTGTCCCTCCAGGCCTACGAGCAGTACTTC.

V gene TRBV7-2 combines with J gene TRBJ1-2; D gene uncertain. The germline V gene encodes CDR1 SGHTA and CDR2 FQGNSA. The CDR3 loop spans 14 amino acids. V was trimmed by 6 bases and J by 8 bases, leaving 19 bases between them. The CDR3 nucleotides are TGTGCCAGCAGGTGGACTGCGGACGGAGAGGGCTACACCTTC. Protein sequence: CASRWTADGEGYTF.

The chain couples TRBV6-1 to TRBJ2-7; D is unclear. Deletions cut 6 bases from V and 7 bases from J, with 10 bases between. CDR1 MNHNS and CDR2 SASEGT come from the germline V gene. The CDR3 is 11 residues long. CDR3 nucleotides: TGTGCCAGCAGGACCTTTGGGGAGCAGTACTTC. Residues: CASRTFGEQYF.

The CDR3 loop is CASQTGGPYNEQFF. The CDR3 DNA reads as TGCGCCAGCCAGACAGGGGGCCCTTACAATGAGCAGTTCTTC. The chain links TRBV5-1 to TRBJ2-1, with 10 bases lining up with TRBD1. Trimming cost V 7 bases and J 4 bases; bases outside gene matches: 5. CDR1 is SGHRS, CDR2 YFSETQ, per germline. The CDR3 sequence is 14 residues long.

The chain combines TRBV5-4 with TRBJ2-2; a weak D match, TRBD1 (5 bases). CDR3 length equals 15 residues. The V gene lost 0 bases and the J gene lost 5 bases, with 11 bases spanning the gap. CDR1 and CDR2 from the germline V gene are SGHNT and YYREEE (reference sequence). The CDR3 DNA reads TGTGCCAGCAGCTTGGGGGCAGGGAATACCGGGGAGCTGTTTTTT. It encodes CASSLGAGNTGELFF.

The J gene is TRBJ2-5, the V gene TRBV30, with D possibly matching TRBD1 (6 bases). V was clipped by 3 bases and J by 11 bases, with 16 bases between them. CDR1 is GTSNPN and CDR2 is SVGIG in the germline V gene (reference sequence). The CDR3 is 12 residues long. The CDR3 DNA sequence: TGTGCCTGGAGCCTGGGGGACACTGAGCAGTACTTC. Amino acids: CAWSLGDTEQYF.

The chain uses TRBV15 and TRBJ2-7; 10 nucleotides line up with TRBD2. The CDR3 spans 18 residues. V trimming: 2 bases; J trimming: 3 bases; junction bases outside the gene matches: 13. The germline V gene has CDR1 LNHNV and CDR2 YYDKDF (reference sequence). The CDR3, as DNA: TGTGCCACCAGCAGACACAGGGTCCCTAGCGGGAGCGACTACGAGCAGTACTTC. It is translated as CATSRHRVPSGSDYEQYF. The complete variable domain, with remaining parts taken from reference TRBV15 and TRBJ2-7, reads DAMVIQNPRYQVTQFGKPVTLSCSQTLNHNVMYWYQQKSSQAPKLLFHYYDKDFNNEADTPDNFQSRRPNTSFCFLDIRSPGLGDTAMYLCATSRHRVPSGSDYEQYFGPGTRLTVT.

This clone appeared a few times. The gene calls are TRBV6-4 and TRBJ2-3; 7 positions match TRBD2. V lost 2 bases to trimming and J lost 3 bases; unmatched junction nucleotides: 8. The germline V gene encodes CDR1 MRHNA and CDR2 SNTAGT. The CDR3 loop spans 16 amino acids. The CDR3 sequence is CASSDGREIATDTQYF. Written as DNA, the CDR3 is TGTGCCAGCAGTGACGGGCGGGAGATAGCGACAGATACGCAGTATTTT.

The V and J genes are TRBV15 and TRBJ1-2, with 8 bases that match TRBD1. The V gene end was trimmed by 0 bases and the J gene end by 7 bases; junction bases not matched to a gene: 7. This CDR3 contains 15 residues. Germline V gene lookup returns CDR1 LNHNV and CDR2 YYDKDF (reference sequence). The CDR3 coding sequence is TGTGCCACCAGCAGAGATTTGCAGGGGGCTGGTGGCTACACCTTC. This encodes CATSRDLQGAGGYTF.

V gene TRBV5-4 combines with J gene TRBJ2-1; TRBD1 is a possible D gene (5 bases). Germline values: CDR1 SGHNT, CDR2 YYREEE (reference sequence). This CDR3 contains 17 residues. Trimming shortened V by 5 bases and J by 5 bases, and 23 bases separated the two germline ends. The CDR3 spells CASSSAGNSRKNNEQFF. CDR3 DNA: TGTGCCAGCAGTTCCGCAGGGAATAGCCGAAAAAACAATGAGCAGTTCTTC.

The V call is TRBV5-6, the J call TRBJ2-3; D remains ambiguous. Trimming removed 6 bases at V and 0 bases at J, with 17 bases between. Germline V gives CDR1 SGHDT, CDR2 YYEEEE. The CDR3 totals 16 residues. The CDR3 DNA sequence: TGTGCCAGCATCAAAACACTGGGTGCTAGCACAGATACGCAGTATTTT. Its translation is CASIKTLGASTDTQYF.

The chain employs TRBV18 and TRBJ1-1; maybe TRBD1 (6 bases). V lost 3 bases, J lost 6 bases, and 17 bases lay in between. The germline V gene encodes CDR1 KGHSH and CDR2 LQKENI. The CDR3 spans 15 residues. The CDR3 loop is CASSPDRSKRAEAFF. The CDR3 bases are TGTGCCAGCTCACCGGACAGATCCAAGCGCGCTGAAGCTTTCTTT. The complete variable domain, with remaining parts taken from reference TRBV18 and TRBJ1-1, reads NAGVMQNPRHLVRRRGQEARLRCSPMKGHSHVYWYRQLPEEGLKFMVYLQKENIIDESGMPKERFSAEFPKEGPSILRIQQVVRGDSAAYFCASSPDRSKRAEAFFGQGTRLTVV.

The chain uses TRBV19 and TRBJ1-3, with D hard to call. Germline assignment: CDR1 LNHDA and CDR2 SQIVND (reference sequence). There are 14 residues in the CDR3. V was pared by 7 bases and J by 0 bases, with 10 bases between. This CDR3 reads CASKEMNSGNTIYF. In nucleotides, the CDR3 is TGTGCCAGTAAGGAGATGAACTCTGGAAACACCATATATTTT. The full variable domain, with the rest looked up from reference TRBV19 and TRBJ1-3, is DGGITQSPKYLFRKEGQNVTLSCEQNLNHDAMYWYRQDPGQGLRLIYYSQIVNDFQKGDIAEGYSVSREKKESFPLTVTSAQKNPTAFYLCASKEMNSGNTIYFGEGSWLTVV.

The chain has TRBV18 and TRBJ2-1; 9 bases fit TRBD1. This CDR3 comprises 16 residues. V shed 0 bases, J shed 8 bases, and the junction held 8 bases outside the gene matches. Germline CDR1 reads KGHSH; CDR2 reads LQKENI. In nucleotides, the CDR3 is TGTGCCAGCTCACCACCGTGGGACAGGGTCGGGGATGAGCAGTTCTTC. Encoded protein: CASSPPWDRVGDEQFF.

This chain links TRBV5-1 with TRBJ2-3; the D gene is possibly TRBD2 (6 bases). Germline V CDR1 and CDR2: SGHRS, YFSETQ. This CDR3 region has 15 residues. The V end was cut by 0 bases, the J end by 6 bases, with 14 bases between. CDR3 protein: CASSLVLAQKDTQYF. CDR3 nucleotide sequence: TGCGCCAGCAGCTTGGTTCTAGCGCAGAAGGATACGCAGTATTTT.

This clone was observed many times. V gene TRBV4-3 combines with J gene TRBJ2-1; 12 nucleotides line up with TRBD2. The CDR3 runs to 16 residues. V shed 4 bases and J 5 bases; nucleotides not matched to a gene: 6. Germline V lookup: CDR1 LGHNA, CDR2 YSLEER. DNA for the CDR3: TGCGCCAGCAGCCTCCGACTAGCGGGAGTCCACAATGAGCAGTTCTTC. It encodes CASSLRLAGVHNEQFF.

The rearrangement joins TRBV15 to TRBJ2-1; D is unclear. The germline V gene encodes CDR1 LNHNV and CDR2 YYDKDF (reference sequence). Trimming removed 5 bases from V and 0 bases from J, with 11 bases in between. CDR3 length: 15 amino acids. CDR3 DNA sequence: TGTGCCACCAGCGGTACGATAAGCTCCTACAATGAGCAGTTCTTC. Translating gives CATSGTISSYNEQFF.

DNA for the CDR3: TGTGCCAGCAGCGACGCTGTGAACACTGAAGCTTTCTTT. Amino acids: CASSDAVNTEAFF. This chain joins TRBV2 and TRBJ1-1; the D is unclear. Trimming removed 6 bases from V and 0 bases from J, with 8 bases in between. Looked up from germline, CDR1 is SNHLY and CDR2 is FYNNEI. This CDR3 has 13 amino acids.

The chain has TRBV30 and TRBJ2-5; TRBD1 matches at 9 bases. Gene TRBJ2-7 matches the end of the DNA better, so the J call may be wrong. The length of the CDR3 is 14 residues. Germline V gene lookup returns CDR1 GTSNPN and CDR2 SVGIG (reference sequence). CDR3 in amino acids: CAWSVLGQGPEQYF. Here the CDR3 DNA reads TGTGCCTGGAGTGTTTTGGGACAGGGTCCCGAGCAGTACTTC.